The clone carrying this T cell receptor (beta chain) turned up a few times. It was with 60 Vbeta and 13 Jbeta primers that the PCR ran. Clones were read by immunoSEQ multiplex PCR, and TCRdb kept only the in-frame ones, dropping some. The data contain over 150,000 clones, roughly 75% of them seen just once; the ten biggest clones take up 1%. The sample is drawn from a study of cytomegalovirus exposure and HLA in healthy donors. After removal of 8 bases from V and 4 bases from J, the junction contained 8 bases not matched to a gene. This CDR3 is 14 amino acids long. CDR1 and CDR2 from the germline V gene are SNHLY and FYNNEI.

This chain connects TRBV2 to TRBJ1-5; 7 positions match TRBD1. The clonotype comes from a woman between 45 and 60 years old in good health and CMV-seropositive. What was sequenced was PBMCs. Here the CDR3 DNA reads TGTGCCAGCGAAAGGGACAGAAATAATCAGCCCCAGCATTTT. It yields the protein CASERDRNNQPQHF. Combining the CDR3 with reference TRBV2 and TRBJ1-5 gives the whole variable domain EPEVTQTPSHQVTQMGQEVILRCVPISNHLYFYWYRQILGQKVEFLVSFYNNEISEKSEIFDDQFSVERPDGSNFTLKIRSTKLEDSAMYFCASERDRNNQPQHFGDGTRLSIL.